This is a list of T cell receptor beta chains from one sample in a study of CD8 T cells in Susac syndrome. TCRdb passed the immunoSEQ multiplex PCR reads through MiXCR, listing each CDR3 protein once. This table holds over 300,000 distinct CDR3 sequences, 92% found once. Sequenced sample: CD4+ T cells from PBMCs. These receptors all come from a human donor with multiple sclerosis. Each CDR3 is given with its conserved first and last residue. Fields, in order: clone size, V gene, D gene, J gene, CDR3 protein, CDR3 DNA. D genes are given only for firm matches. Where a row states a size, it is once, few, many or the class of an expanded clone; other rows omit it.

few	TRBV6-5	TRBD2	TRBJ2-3	CASTTSGRTDTQYF	TGTGCCAGCACCACTAGCGGGAGAACAGATACGCAGTATTTT
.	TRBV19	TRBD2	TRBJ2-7	CASSWTSGGFYEQYF	TGTGCCAGTAGCTGGACTAGCGGGGGGTTCTACGAGCAGTACTTC
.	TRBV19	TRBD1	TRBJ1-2	CASSAGTDANYGYTF	TGTGCCAGTAGTGCCGGGACAGACGCTAACTATGGCTACACCTTC
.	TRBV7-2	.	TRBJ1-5	CASSHGPSDQPQHF	TGTGCCAGCAGCCACGGCCCGTCCGACCAGCCCCAGCATTTT
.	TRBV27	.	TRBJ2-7	CASSPSRHVNPYEQYF	TGTGCCAGCAGTCCCTCTCGACACGTAAATCCCTACGAGCAGTACTTC
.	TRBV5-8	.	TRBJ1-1	CASRKAVEAFF	TGTGCCAGCAGAAAGGCGGTTGAAGCTTTCTTT
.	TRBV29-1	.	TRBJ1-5	CSVPQGDHQPQHF	TGCAGCGTCCCACAGGGAGATCACCAGCCCCAGCATTTT
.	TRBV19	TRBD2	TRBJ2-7	CASSPLLAGGSEQYF	TGTGCCAGTAGTCCACTCCTAGCGGGAGGAAGCGAGCAGTACTTC
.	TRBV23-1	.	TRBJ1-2	CASSGDGPSYGYTF	TGCGCCAGCAGTGGGGACGGACCTTCCTATGGCTACACCTTC
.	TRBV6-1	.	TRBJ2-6	CASKKESSGANVLTF	TGTGCCAGCAAAAAGGAGAGCTCTGGGGCCAACGTCCTGACTTTC
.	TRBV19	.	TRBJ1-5	CASRTRIGGNQPQHF	TGTGCCAGTAGAACAAGGATCGGAGGCAATCAGCCCCAGCATTTT
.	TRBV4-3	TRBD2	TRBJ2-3	CASSRTSQSDTQYF	TGCGCCAGCAGTCGGACTAGTCAGTCAGATACGCAGTATTTT
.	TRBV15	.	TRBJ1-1	CATSRALVGASEAFF	TGTGCCACCAGCAGAGCTCTAGTGGGCGCGTCTGAAGCTTTCTTT
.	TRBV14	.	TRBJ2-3	CASSQFVVGATDTQYF	TGTGCCAGCAGCCAATTCGTCGTGGGAGCCACAGATACGCAGTATTTT
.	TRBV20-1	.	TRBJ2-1	CSAQRVREQFF	TGCAGTGCTCAACGCGTCCGGGAGCAGTTCTTC
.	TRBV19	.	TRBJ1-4	CASMTRGSSEKLFF	TGTGCCAGTATGACCCGGGGGTCCAGCGAAAAACTGTTTTTT
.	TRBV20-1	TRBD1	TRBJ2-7	CSASTGQAYEQYF	TGCAGTGCCTCTACCGGACAGGCCTACGAGCAGTACTTC
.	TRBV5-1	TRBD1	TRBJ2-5	CASSFGQGTETQYF	TGCGCCAGCAGCTTTGGACAGGGCACGGAGACCCAGTACTTC
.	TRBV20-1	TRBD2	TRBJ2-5	CSAVSGTSGSLRLETQYF	TGCAGTGCTGTATCCGGGACTAGCGGGAGTTTGAGGCTGGAGACCCAGTACTTC
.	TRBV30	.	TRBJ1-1	CAFMAGLRPRTEAFF	TGTGCTTTTATGGCAGGGTTACGCCCAAGGACTGAAGCTTTCTTT
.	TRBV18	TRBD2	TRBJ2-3	CASSPRTSGGPDTQYF	TGTGCCAGCTCACCACGAACTAGCGGGGGGCCAGATACGCAGTATTTT
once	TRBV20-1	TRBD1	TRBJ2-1	CSARAGTGVNNEQFF	TGCAGTGCTAGGGCCGGGACAGGGGTTAACAATGAGCAGTTCTTC
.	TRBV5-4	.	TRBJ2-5	CASSLGSLETQYF	TGTGCCAGCAGCTTGGGGAGTCTAGAGACCCAGTACTTC
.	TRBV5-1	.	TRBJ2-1	CASSRGEGNEQFF	TGCGCCAGCAGCAGGGGGGAAGGGAATGAGCAGTTCTTC
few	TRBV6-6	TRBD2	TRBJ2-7	CASTHWREGSNEQYF	TGTGCCAGCACCCACTGGAGGGAGGGCTCTAACGAGCAGTACTTC
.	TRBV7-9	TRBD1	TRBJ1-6	CASRRQGVYNSPLHF	TGTGCCAGCAGGCGACAGGGGGTCTATAATTCACCCCTCCACTTT
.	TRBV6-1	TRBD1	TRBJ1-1	CASSEGWVDRGRTEAFF	TGTGCCAGCAGCGAGGGATGGGTCGACAGGGGGCGAACTGAAGCTTTCTTT
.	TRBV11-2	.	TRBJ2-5	CASSFFRETQYF	TGTGCCAGCAGCTTCTTCCGCGAGACCCAGTACTTC
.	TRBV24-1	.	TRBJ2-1	CATSDALDRNLYNEQFF	TGTGCCACCAGTGATGCCCTCGACAGAAACCTCTACAATGAGCAGTTCTTC
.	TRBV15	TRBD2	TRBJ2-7	CATSRGLAGSYEQYF	TGTGCCACCAGCAGAGGACTAGCGGGGAGCTACGAGCAGTACTTC